This TCR beta chain stems from a study of response to subunit inactivated influenza vaccine. Study-level results: Researchers suggested that each seasonal influenza vaccination recruits few new T cells.

Concerning this clonotype itself: No antigen is known for it.

The CDR3 consists of 15 residues. Germline V gene data show CDR1 as DFQATT and CDR2 as SNEGSKA (reference sequence). V was clipped by 1 base and J by 4 bases, with 14 bases between them. From the RT-PCR reads, TCRdb called clonotypes with MiXCR, one entry per CDR3 protein. Of about half a million distinct CDR3 sequences detected, 25% appear once; the ten largest clones hold approximately 2%. The chain couples TRBV20-1 to TRBJ2-1; a possible D gene is TRBD2 (6 bases). Sequenced material: CD4+ T cells sorted from PBMCs, taken roughly 5 days after vaccination. The source of this sequence is a man aged 50-59 years who received an inactivated influenza vaccine. The CDR3 DNA follows: TGCAGTGCTAGAGTAGCGGCCAGGGTGTACAATGAGCAGTTCTTC. This codes for CSARVAARVYNEQFF.